This TCR beta chain emerged from a study of blood T cell repertoires in COVID-19. Study details: Samples came from the United States, Italy and Spain, spanning acute and convalescent COVID-19. PBMCs, B-cell-depleted T cells, or T cells provided the cDNA or gDNA that made up the material.

The CDR3 contains 14 residues. V lost 0 bases to trimming and J lost 2 bases, with 8 bases between them. Germline V CDR1 and CDR2: MNHEY, SVGAGI. This clone has only one observation. Source study methods: Reference gene primer amplification gave nucleated cell count estimates. Clones were read by immunoSEQ multiplex PCR, and TCRdb kept only the in-frame ones, dropping some. V, J and clone size reflect that table, while D and trimming were determined from the DNA. Counted here are about 260,000 clones, about nine tenths occurring once; the ten biggest clones make up roughly 8%. The sample taken for sequencing was peripheral blood. J is TRBJ2-7 and V is TRBV6-5; D remains ambiguous. This TCR came from a man aged 35-49 years with active or convalescent COVID-19. In DNA form, the CDR3 reads TGTGCCAGCAGTTACTCTGGCCAAACCTACGAGCAGTACTTC. The encoded protein is CASSYSGQTYEQYF.